Each of the 21 T cell receptor beta chains below was sequenced from the same sample in a study of blood T cell repertoires in COVID-19. The method was immunoSEQ multiplex PCR; TCRdb's version includes in-frame clones alone and lacks a portion of them. Among more than 120,000 clones listed, 75% to 90% were seen once. Sample: peripheral blood. These receptors came from a human donor in a cohort sampled during active COVID-19.

The J gene is TRBJ1-4, the V gene TRBV5-5; 7 nucleotides align to TRBD1. With 0 bases clipped from V and 3 bases from J, the junction kept 2 bases outside the gene matches. The CDR3 loop spans 15 amino acids. Germline V gene sequence: CDR1 SGHKS, CDR2 YYEKEE (reference sequence). CDR3 coding DNA: TGTGCCAGCAGCTTGGAGGGGGCAGCTAATGAAAAACTGTTTTTT. Translating it yields CASSLEGAANEKLFF.

V usage is TRBV19 and J usage is TRBJ2-6, with 7 bases fitting TRBD1. The CDR3 runs 17 residues. Germline V gene lookup returns CDR1 LNHDA and CDR2 SQIVND (reference sequence). The J segment lost 1 base and the V segment lost 5 bases, leaving 8 bases of the junction unmatched. The CDR3 sequence: CASSPQGGASGANVLTF. As DNA, the CDR3 is TGTGCCAGTAGTCCCCAAGGGGGCGCTTCTGGGGCCAACGTCCTGACTTTC.

The chain has TRBV7-9 and TRBJ2-1; 12 nucleotides align to TRBD1. The germline CDR1 and CDR2 sequences are SEHNR and FQNEAQ (reference sequence). V lost 5 bases and J lost 6; bases outside the gene matches: 8. This CDR3 spans 16 amino acids. For the CDR3, the DNA is TGTGCCAGCAGCCCCGGGACAGGGGGCATCGGCAATGAGCAGTTCTTC. Its protein is CASSPGTGGIGNEQFF.

The chain recombines TRBV5-4 with TRBJ1-1; 9 bases match TRBD1. V was pared by 6 bases and J by 8 bases, with 5 bases of the junction left unmatched. From germline, CDR1 is SGHNT and CDR2 YYREEE (reference sequence). The CDR3 has 12 residues. CDR3 in amino acids: CASTPGTGEAFF. The CDR3 DNA sequence: TGTGCCAGCACCCCCGGGACAGGGGAAGCTTTCTTT.

This clone was recorded a few times. The V and J genes are TRBV10-3 and TRBJ1-2, with a weak D call TRBD1 (5 bases). The germline V gene has CDR1 ENHRY and CDR2 SYGVKD. The CDR3 contains 18 residues. Deletions cut 0 bases from V and 4 bases from J, with 21 bases between. CDR3 loop: CAISESWDVGEGGYGYTF. CDR3 nucleotides: TGTGCCATCAGTGAGTCTTGGGACGTTGGTGAGGGAGGCTATGGCTACACCTTC.

V usage is TRBV10-2 and J usage is TRBJ2-5; tentatively, D is TRBD2 (5 bases). CDR1 is WSHSY, CDR2 SAAADI, per germline. Trimming took off 6 bases at V and 1 base at J, with 9 bases between the two ends. This CDR3 has 13 amino acids. As DNA, the CDR3 is TGCGCCAGCAGAACGGGAATCCAAGAGACCCAGTACTTC. Translating it yields CASRTGIQETQYF.

This clone was observed once. V gene TRBV15 combines with J gene TRBJ1-1; a weak D match, TRBD1 (6 bases). The CDR3 is 12 residues long. Trimming removed 1 base from V and 8 bases from J, with 8 bases in between. Per the germline V gene, CDR1 is LNHNV and CDR2 is YYDKDF (reference sequence). The chain's CDR3 is CATSRADREAFF. The CDR3 DNA reads as TGTGCCACCAGCAGAGCAGACAGGGAAGCTTTCTTT. Using reference TRBV15 and TRBJ1-1 for the parts outside the CDR3, the full variable domain is DAMVIQNPRYQVTQFGKPVTLSCSQTLNHNVMYWYQQKSSQAPKLLFHYYDKDFNNEADTPDNFQSRRPNTSFCFLDIRSPGLGDTAMYLCATSRADREAFFGQGTRLTVV.

The genes are TRBV9 and TRBJ1-1; D gene uncertain. The V gene lost 0 bases and the J gene lost 6 bases, with 18 bases spanning the gap. CDR1 and CDR2 (germline): SGDLS, YYNGEE. This CDR3 spans 16 amino acids. Here the CDR3 reads CASSVASGALVSEAFF. CDR3 bases: TGTGCCAGCAGCGTAGCTTCAGGCGCTCTTGTCTCTGAAGCTTTCTTT.

The chain uses TRBV4-1 and TRBJ1-5, with D uncertain. Trimming stripped 1 base from V and 3 bases from J, with 16 bases between. The CDR3 length is 17 residues. CDR1 is MGHRA, CDR2 YSYEKL, per germline. This CDR3 is CASSQVRGLRPNQPQHF. Written as DNA, the CDR3 is TGCGCCAGCAGCCAAGTTCGAGGGCTAAGGCCCAATCAGCCCCAGCATTTT.

This chain joins TRBV3-1 (or the pseudogene TRBV3-2) and TRBJ1-4; D is uncertain. V was pared by 4 bases and J by 2 bases, with 5 bases between. The CDR3 length is 13 residues. The V gene's germline CDR1 is LGHDT and CDR2 YNNKEL (reference sequence). CDR3 protein: CASSPRTNEKLFF. The CDR3 nucleotides are TGTGCCAGCAGCCCCCGGACTAATGAAAAACTGTTTTTT.

The V and J genes are TRBV10-3 and TRBJ1-2; 8 bases map to TRBD1. Germline lookup yields CDR1 ENHRY and CDR2 SYGVKD. CDR3 length: 13 residues. V was clipped by 5 bases and J by 5 bases; unmatched bases: 4. CDR3 loop: CAISPGQAYGYTF. In DNA form, the CDR3 reads TGTGCCATCAGTCCGGGACAGGCTTATGGCTACACCTTC.

The chain is built from TRBV12-3 or TRBV12-4 and TRBJ2-3; the match to TRBD1 covers 8 bases. The CDR3 loop spans 13 amino acids. V was pared by 6 bases and J by 1 base, with 0 bases of the junction left unmatched. The chain's CDR3 is CASRTGGTDTQYF. Here the CDR3 DNA reads TGTGCCAGCAGGACAGGGGGCACAGATACGCAGTATTTT.

The chain links TRBV18 to TRBJ2-6; 7 bases fit TRBD1. The CDR3 is 18 amino acids. V shed 3 bases and J 4 bases; nucleotides not matched to a gene: 12. Germline V CDR1 and CDR2: KGHSH, LQKENI. The CDR3 spells CASSPKRTGEAGANVLTF. In DNA form, the CDR3 reads TGTGCCAGCTCACCGAAGAGGACAGGAGAAGCGGGGGCCAACGTCCTGACTTTC.

Here the CDR3 DNA reads TGTGCCAGTAGTATGGCGGATCCTGGGGCCAACGTCCTGACTTTC. Translating gives CASSMADPGANVLTF. The chain has TRBV19 and TRBJ2-6; no reliable D call. This CDR3 is 15 amino acids long. The V end was cut by 3 bases, the J end by 2 bases, with 8 bases between. Germline V gene lookup returns CDR1 LNHDA and CDR2 SQIVND (reference sequence).

The chain uses TRBV18 and TRBJ2-6; the D gene is possibly TRBD2 (7 bases). This CDR3 region has 19 residues. Germline V lookup: CDR1 KGHSH, CDR2 LQKENI. V lost 3 bases to trimming and J lost 2 bases, with 20 bases between them. The CDR3 DNA is TGTGCCAGCTCACCGAACTTAAGAATGGGGGGGCCTGGGGCCAACGTCCTGACTTTC. Protein product: CASSPNLRMGGPGANVLTF.

The CDR3, as DNA: TGTGCCAGCAGCTTGGTTAAAGGCGGGACAGCCTACGAGCAGTACTTC. Protein sequence: CASSLVKGGTAYEQYF. This chain joins TRBV5-6 and TRBJ2-7, with a possible D match to TRBD1 (7 bases). The CDR3 sequence is 16 residues long. The germline gives CDR1 SGHDT, CDR2 YYEEEE. V gave up 0 bases and J gave up 2 bases, with 15 bases separating them. The full variable domain, its missing parts supplied by reference TRBV5-6 and TRBJ2-7, is DAGVTQSPTHLIKTRGQQVTLRCSPKSGHDTVSWYQQALGQGPQFIFQYYEEEERQRGNFPDRFSGHQFPNYSSELNVNALLLGDSALYLCASSLVKGGTAYEQYFGPGTRLTVT.

V gene TRBV5-4 combines with J gene TRBJ2-2, with D perhaps TRBD1 (5 bases). CDR1 SGHNT and CDR2 YYREEE come from the germline V gene (reference sequence). The CDR3 covers 15 residues. V lost 4 bases, J lost 0 bases, and 10 bases lay in between. Here the CDR3 reads CASSEDNSNTGELFF. CDR3 sequence (DNA): TGTGCCAGCAGCGAGGACAACTCGAACACCGGGGAGCTGTTTTTT.

The chain carries TRBV7-2 and TRBJ1-4; D gene ambiguous. Trimming removed 1 base from V and 7 bases from J, with 13 bases in between. From germline, CDR1 is SGHTA and CDR2 FQGNSA. The CDR3 sequence is 15 residues long. The DNA for the CDR3 is TGTGCCAGCAGCTTAGAGCCGGGAGCCGCTGAAAAACTGTTTTTT. Residues: CASSLEPGAAEKLFF.

This chain links TRBV15 with TRBJ2-3; tentatively, D is TRBD2 (6 bases). The CDR3 length is 18 residues. V dropped 1 base and J dropped 0 bases, with 17 bases sitting between them. CDR1 LNHNV and CDR2 YYDKDF come from the germline V gene (reference sequence). CDR3 nucleotides: TGTGCCACCAGCAGAGGTGGTAGCGGACCCTCTAGCACAGATACGCAGTATTTT. It is translated as CATSRGGSGPSSTDTQYF.

The chain has TRBV14 and TRBJ1-1; tentatively, D is TRBD1 (5 bases). Germline-derived CDR1 and CDR2 are SGHDN and FVKESK. V lost 3 bases and J lost 2, with 10 bases in between. This CDR3 has 14 amino acids. The CDR3 is CASSQAGGNTEAFF. CDR3 DNA sequence: TGTGCCAGCAGCCAGGCCGGGGGTAACACTGAAGCTTTCTTT.

This chain links TRBV6-5 with TRBJ2-4; D gene uncertain. The CDR3 extends over 14 amino acids. Deletions cut 5 bases from V and 9 bases from J, with 17 bases between. Germline-derived CDR1 and CDR2 are MNHEY and SVGAGI. The CDR3 DNA reads TGTGCCAGCAGTAGCCACGTCATAACCGGCATTCAGTACTTC. It yields the protein CASSSHVITGIQYF.